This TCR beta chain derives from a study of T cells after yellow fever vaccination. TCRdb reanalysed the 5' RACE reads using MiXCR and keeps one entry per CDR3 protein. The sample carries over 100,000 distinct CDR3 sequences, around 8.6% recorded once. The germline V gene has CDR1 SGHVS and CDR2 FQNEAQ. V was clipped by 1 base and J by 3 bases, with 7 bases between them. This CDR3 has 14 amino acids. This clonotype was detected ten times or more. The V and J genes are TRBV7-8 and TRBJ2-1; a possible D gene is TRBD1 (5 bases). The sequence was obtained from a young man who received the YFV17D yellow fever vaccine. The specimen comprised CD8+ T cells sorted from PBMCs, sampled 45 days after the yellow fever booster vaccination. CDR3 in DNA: TGTGCCAGCAGCTTAGGGACAAGCTACAATGAGCAGTTCTTC. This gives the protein CASSLGTSYNEQFF.